The 10 T cell receptor beta chains below come from one sample, sequenced in a study of control samples from healthy donors and cancer patients. Profiled with immunoSEQ multiplex PCR; TCRdb holds only in-frame clones, not every one. The table has about 130,000 clones, roughly 87% seen once. The sample was blood. The receptors shown here come from a man aged 18 to 30 in good health.

The V gene is TRBV5-1, the J gene TRBJ2-7; TRBD1 matches 8 bases. V shed 4 bases, J shed 3 bases, and the junction held 6 bases outside the gene matches. The CDR3 consists of 14 residues. CDR1 SGHRS and CDR2 YFSETQ come from the germline V gene. The CDR3 loop is CASSPIGQGYEQYF. In DNA form, the CDR3 reads TGCGCCAGCAGCCCCATAGGACAGGGCTACGAGCAGTACTTC. Full variable domain (outside the CDR3, taken from reference TRBV5-1 and TRBJ2-7): KAGVTQTPRYLIKTRGQQVTLSCSPISGHRSVSWYQQTPGQGLQFLFEYFSETQRNKGNFPGRFSGRQFSNSRSEMNVSTLELGDSALYLCASSPIGQGYEQYFGPGTRLTVT.

The chain employs TRBV27 and TRBJ2-3; the D is unclear. This CDR3 region has 12 residues. Trimming removed 3 bases at V and 3 bases at J, with 4 bases between. Germline values: CDR1 MNHEY, CDR2 SMNVEV (reference sequence). DNA for the CDR3: TGTGCCAGCAGTTTTACGACAGATACGCAGTATTTT. This translates into CASSFTTDTQYF.

CDR3 amino acids: CSVEVHRGNEQFF. Here the CDR3 DNA reads TGCAGCGTTGAAGTTCACAGGGGGAATGAGCAGTTCTTC. The chain recombines TRBV29-1 with TRBJ2-1, with 8 bases lining up with TRBD1. CDR3 length: 13 residues. Germline V gives CDR1 SQVTM, CDR2 ANQGSEA. After removal of 1 base from V and 7 bases from J, the junction contained 3 bases not matched to a gene.

The chain links TRBV5-4 to TRBJ1-1; TRBD1 is a possible D gene (6 bases). V was shortened by 4 bases and J by 4 bases, with 20 bases between the two germline ends. Germline V gene data show CDR1 as SGHNT and CDR2 as YYREEE (reference sequence). The CDR3 length is 16 residues. CDR3 residues: CASSLGGGAGGTEAFF. Here the CDR3 DNA reads TGTGCCAGCAGCCTAGGGGGGGGCGCAGGTGGCACTGAAGCTTTCTTT.

V gene TRBV18 combines with J gene TRBJ2-1; 13 bases match TRBD2. CDR1 and CDR2 from the germline V gene are KGHSH and LQKENI. CDR3 length: 15 residues. J gave up 9 bases and V 3 bases, and 5 bases lay outside the gene matches. CDR3 in amino acids: CASSPGLAGALEQFF. The CDR3 DNA follows: TGTGCCAGCTCACCCGGACTAGCGGGAGCGCTTGAGCAGTTCTTC.

V is TRBV10-3 and J is TRBJ2-7, with D tentatively TRBD1 (6 bases). CDR1 and CDR2 from the germline V gene are ENHRY and SYGVKD. This CDR3 spans 15 amino acids. Trimming left V 0 bases short and J 1 base short, with 10 bases between. The CDR3: CAISESAGASYEQYF. Written as DNA, the CDR3 is TGTGCCATCAGTGAGTCGGCAGGGGCTTCCTACGAGCAGTACTTC.

A remark on this clone: This sample also contains other DNA sequences that code for the same CDR3. This chain uses TRBV2 with TRBJ1-1; D not resolved. CDR1 SNHLY and CDR2 FYNNEI come from the germline V gene. V was pared by 5 bases and J by 7 bases, with 2 bases between. This CDR3 comprises 9 residues. CDR3 sequence: CASSLEAFF. DNA of the CDR3: TGTGCCAGCAGTCTTGAAGCTTTCTTT.

V usage is TRBV9 and J usage is TRBJ1-3; no definite D call. The length of the CDR3 is 14 residues. Trimming took 4 bases from V and 2 from J, leaving 10 bases between them. In germline, CDR1 is SGDLS, CDR2 YYNGEE. The CDR3 spells CASSTQTPGNTIYF. CDR3 coding DNA: TGTGCCAGCAGCACCCAGACCCCTGGAAACACCATATATTTT.

V and J are TRBV5-6 and TRBJ1-4; the match to TRBD1 covers 7 bases. V lost 0 bases to trimming and J lost 0 bases; unmatched junction nucleotides: 8. Germline CDR1 reads SGHDT; CDR2 reads YYEEEE. The length of the CDR3 is 18 residues. This CDR3 is CASSLEGQGVATNEKLFF. CDR3 sequence (DNA): TGTGCCAGCAGCTTGGAGGGCCAGGGGGTTGCAACTAATGAAAAACTGTTTTTT.

V usage is TRBV11-2 and J usage is TRBJ1-2; TRBD1 is a possible D gene (5 bases). Germline CDR1 reads SGHAT; CDR2 reads FQNNGV. This CDR3 has 12 residues. Trimming left V 0 bases short and J 8 bases short, with 7 bases between. CDR3 amino acids: CASSLDRAGYTF. DNA for the CDR3: TGTGCCAGCAGCTTAGACAGGGCCGGCTACACCTTC.